This section outlines one T cell receptor (beta chain) sequence together with its context. This sample stems from a study of preoperative IRX-2 immunotherapy in early breast cancer. Sequencing used immunoSEQ multiplex PCR; TCRdb keeps in-frame clones, though not all of them. The sample yields about 89,000 clones, around 86% seen once. CDR3 length equals 15 residues. V was pared by 5 bases and J by 2 bases, with 4 bases of the junction left unmatched. Germline V gene data show CDR1 as MNHGY and CDR2 as SAAAGT. Treatment meaning: preoperative locoregional IRX-2 cytokine immunotherapy. Preoperative locoregional IRX-2 cytokine immunotherapy was tested in the phase Ib source study.

The receptor was derived from a human donor with breast cancer. V usage is TRBV6-8 and J usage is TRBJ2-3, with 10 bases identical to TRBD1. The input for sequencing was tumor tissue, taken after IRX-2 immunotherapy. The CDR3: CASSKDRGFTDTQYF. The CDR3 bases are TGTGCCAGCAGTAAGGACAGGGGGTTCACAGATACGCAGTATTTT.